This TCR beta chain was sequenced for a study of STAT5B mutations in CD4+ large granular lymphocyte leukemia. Study-wide background: Among healthy controls, a particular HLA allele went with more CDR3 'QG' motifs. Study-level points and caveats: Compared with healthy controls (2/35), patient top clones favored TRBV06 (8/27).

V lost 6 bases, J lost 10 bases, and 16 bases lay in between. The CDR3 extends over 14 amino acids. From germline, CDR1 is SGHTA and CDR2 FQGNSA. Produced via immunoSEQ multiplex PCR; TCRdb's table is partial and in-frame only. The sample has tens of thousands of clones, about 74% seen once. This clone was counted once. Its antigen remains unknown. The sequence derives from a human donor in good health. The sequenced material came from CD4+ T cells from blood buffy coats. The V gene is TRBV7-2, the J gene TRBJ1-6, with D perhaps matching TRBD1 (5 bases). The CDR3 spells CASSLTVPSSPLHF. The DNA of the CDR3 is TGTGCCAGCAGTTTGACAGTCCCTTCCTCACCCCTCCACTTT.